This TCR beta chain was captured in a study of cytomegalovirus exposure and HLA in healthy donors. Study background: Approximately 80 million unique TCRs, all from HLA-typed donors, were included in an early release of the data. Overall study results and limits: Altogether, 164 TCR beta chains were recorded as cytomegalovirus-associated. In an earlier analysis, in 620 or so donors, most V segments appeared productive either ~87% or ~30% of the time.

This clone was counted only a few times. What it binds is not known. V dropped 2 bases and J dropped 6; count of bases not matched to a gene: 4. CDR1 is MGHDK, CDR2 SYGVNS, per germline. The CDR3 extends over 14 amino acids. The primer mix had 60 Vbeta and 13 Jbeta primers. Clones were sequenced by immunoSEQ multiplex PCR, and TCRdb holds only the in-frame ones, with some missing. The sample has 85,000 to 100,000 clones; 79% are singletons. The clonotype originates from a male donor in good health and CMV-seropositive. What was sequenced was PBMCs. The chain recombines TRBV25-1 with TRBJ1-2, with 9 bases aligning to TRBD1. CDR3 nucleotides: TGTGCCAGCAGTGAAGGGACAGGGATCAATGGCTACACCTTC. It specifies CASSEGTGINGYTF.